This T cell receptor (beta chain) derives from a study of T-cell reconstitution after alpha-beta-depleted transplantation in children. Notes on the study in general: Some patients owed their high day-60 TCRbeta diversity to surviving recipient T cells and thymic progenitors. T-cell counts and diversity were attributed mostly to newly produced T cells one year after transplant. As was reported, about two months after transplant, alpha-beta T cells came from several hundred expanded graft clones.

A TCRbeta library incorporating unique molecular identifiers was prepared. One entry per CDR3 protein, called by TCRdb with MiXCR from the PCR reads. The sample includes hundreds of thousands of distinct CDR3 sequences, about 21% of them seen just once. On this clonotype: Its cognate antigen is unknown.

This CDR3 has 13 residues. The V and J ends lost 5 bases and 5 bases respectively, with 12 bases between them. From germline, CDR1 is SEHNR and CDR2 FQNEAQ (reference sequence). V is TRBV7-9 and J is TRBJ1-2, with a tentative D call TRBD1 (5 bases). This TCR came from a boy in the first two years of life who had a stem cell transplant for acute myeloid leukemia, so the T cells may come from the graft donor. The sequencing used PBMCs, mostly from graft donor cells, collected 360 days after TCRalphabeta/CD19-depleted stem cell transplant. DNA for the CDR3: TGTGCCAGCAGCCCTGACAGTCATTATGGCTACACCTTC. It translates to CASSPDSHYGYTF.